This entry is about one T cell receptor (beta chain). Antigen specificity is unknown. These data originate in a study of monozygotic twins with inflammatory bowel disease. Findings and caveats of the study: Distinct T cell subtypes could not be told apart. Fewer shared clonotypes with others were found in IBD patients than in healthy twins, especially with disease activity. Similarity of repertoires did not differ between concordant and discordant twins, possibly from limited power.

Through template switching, UMIs that included a 6-nucleotide sample barcode were added. TCRdb reprocessed the 5' RACE reads, with one entry per CDR3 protein and no DNA. Its clone listing holds 350,000 to 500,000 distinct CDR3 sequences. The CDR3 length is 18 residues. The germline V gene encodes CDR1 SGHAT and CDR2 FQNNGV. The chain is built from TRBV11-2 and TRBJ2-1; TCRdb's D call of TRBD2 is untestable without DNA. The origin of this receptor is a human donor with ulcerative colitis or Crohn's disease, or a healthy co-twin of an affected twin (not recorded which). The sequencing input was blood. The CDR3 sequence: CASRTLAGGPSSYNEQFF.